A single sample gave rise to the 28 T cell receptor beta chains below, sequenced in a study of T cells in Graves' hyperthyroidism and ophthalmopathy (dated by TCRdb to about 2019). Libraries were constructed by multiplex PCR. Sequencing used an Illumina HiSeq 2000. Amplification of TCR beta CDR3 regions was carried out from RNA transcripts. The TCR CDR3 was subjected to a first round of RT-PCR using the HTBI primer set and the Qiagen OneStep RT-PCR kit. TCRdb reprocessed the public reads (quality trimming at Q25 with fastp, clone calling with MiXCR) and kept in-frame beta chains. Records with the same CDR3 protein are collapsed into one entry carrying the most frequent genes and DNA. Present in this sample are about 180,000 distinct CDR3 sequences, 15% to 20% of which were seen just once. The ten largest clones capture roughly 32% of the sample. Sequencing was done on a sample of blood. The receptors originated from a woman aged 50 to 60 with Graves' hyperthyroidism.

This clonotype was seen repeatedly, ten times or more. This sequence joins TRBV5-1 and TRBJ2-2; 7 bases line up with TRBD2. Germline-derived CDR1 and CDR2 are SGHRS and YFSETQ. This CDR3 region has 16 residues. V was pared by 0 bases and J by 1 base, with 3 bases of the junction left unmatched. The CDR3 sequence: CASSLAAGMNTGELFF. CDR3 nucleotide sequence: TGCGCCAGCAGCTTGGCAGCGGGGATGAACACCGGGGAGCTGTTTTTT.

The V call is TRBV4-1, the J call TRBJ2-5; TRBD2 might be the D (6 bases). In germline, CDR1 is MGHRA, CDR2 YSYEKL. V was shortened by 3 bases and J by 5 bases, with 13 bases between the two germline ends. CDR3 size: 14 residues. The CDR3 coding sequence is TGCGCCAGCAGCCAGCTAGCGATCACGGAGACCCAGTACTTC. It codes for CASSQLAITETQYF.

This clonotype was seen ten or more times. V gene TRBV6-2 or TRBV6-3 combines with J gene TRBJ2-2; 7 bases fit TRBD1. V was pared by 6 bases and J by 6 bases, with 7 bases of the junction left unmatched. Germline CDR1 MNHEY, CDR2 SVGEGT. The CDR3 runs to 14 residues. CDR3 region: CASRATGAAGELFF. For the CDR3, the DNA is TGTGCCAGCAGAGCCACAGGGGCTGCCGGGGAGCTGTTTTTT.

This clonotype was recorded a few times. The chain uses TRBV5-5 and TRBJ1-1; TRBD1 is a possible D gene (5 bases). The CDR3 spans 14 residues. Germline CDR1 SGHKS, CDR2 YYEKEE (reference sequence). Trimming took off 5 bases at V and 6 bases at J, with 17 bases between the two ends. The CDR3 protein is CASRSIPGPSEAFF. As DNA, the CDR3 is TGTGCCAGCAGATCTATTCCGGGACCCTCTGAAGCTTTCTTT.

The chain joins TRBV19 to TRBJ2-1, with 10 bases aligning to TRBD1. CDR1 is LNHDA and CDR2 is SQIVND in the germline V gene (reference sequence). The ends lost 9 bases at V and 4 bases at J; junction bases unmatched: 9. The CDR3 has 15 amino acids. The CDR3 reads CASTVRDRGYNEQFF. The CDR3 nucleotides are TGTGCCAGCACCGTCCGGGACAGGGGATACAATGAGCAGTTCTTC.

This sequence joins TRBV28 and TRBJ1-5; D unresolved. The V end was cut by 7 bases, the J end by 2 bases, with 12 bases between. The CDR3 is 14 residues long. Germline CDR1 and CDR2: MDHEN and SYDVKM. For the CDR3, the DNA is TGTGCCAGCATGAAGGGATCCGGCAATCAGCCCCAGCATTTT. It is translated as CASMKGSGNQPQHF.

This clonotype has ten or more counts. The rearrangement joins TRBV7-9 to TRBJ2-7; TRBD1 agrees at 7 bases. V was clipped by 3 bases and J by 1 base; unmatched bases: 12. The CDR3 sequence is 17 residues long. Germline CDR1 reads SEHNR; CDR2 reads FQNEAQ (reference sequence). CDR3 bases: TGTGCCAGCAGCTTTAACGGACAGGTCTATCGTTCCTACGAGCAGTACTTC. It translates to CASSFNGQVYRSYEQYF.

This clonotype appeared many times. The gene calls are TRBV9 and TRBJ2-7; D remains ambiguous. Trimming pared 0 bases from V and 4 bases from J, leaving 11 bases between. Germline loops: CDR1 SGDLS, CDR2 YYNGEE. The CDR3 is 14 amino acids. For the CDR3, the DNA is TGTGCCAGCAGCGTAGGCAAAGGCCGTTACGAGCAGTACTTC. Amino acids: CASSVGKGRYEQYF.

This clonotype has a handful of counts. The chain carries TRBV18 and TRBJ1-6; D is possibly TRBD1 (5 bases). Trimming took off 3 bases at V and 0 bases at J, with 15 bases between the two ends. Per germline, CDR1 KGHSH and CDR2 LQKENI. The CDR3 is 18 amino acids. The CDR3 DNA reads TGTGCCAGCTCACCGGGGGGAGCAGGTAGCTCCTATAATTCACCCCTCCACTTT. Its translation is CASSPGGAGSSYNSPLHF.

This clonotype has a handful of counts. This chain connects TRBV15 to TRBJ1-2; D possibly corresponds to TRBD1 (6 bases). Per the germline V gene, CDR1 is LNHNV and CDR2 is YYDKDF (reference sequence). The CDR3 length is 14 residues. Trimming stripped 1 base from V and 5 bases from J, with 11 bases between. The CDR3 DNA sequence: TGTGCCACCAGCAGAGGTACAGGGTTTTATGGCTACACCTTC. Its translation: CATSRGTGFYGYTF.

This clonotype has ten or more counts. The V and J genes are TRBV6-1 and TRBJ2-7; D remains unclear. V was pared by 5 bases and J by 2 bases, with 7 bases between. The CDR3 totals 12 residues. Germline loops: CDR1 MNHNS, CDR2 SASEGT. The chain's CDR3 is CASSPGPYEQYF. CDR3 DNA: TGTGCCAGCAGTCCTGGGCCCTACGAGCAGTACTTC.

The table lists this clonotype with many counts. Here the CDR3 reads CASSLERRGPRSETQYF. The CDR3 bases are TGTGCCAGCAGCTTAGAGCGTCGGGGGCCACGTAGCGAGACCCAGTACTTC. V usage is TRBV7-2 and J usage is TRBJ2-5; D might be TRBD1 or TRBD2, each matching 6 bases. CDR3 size: 17 residues. The V end was cut by 1 base, the J end by 5 bases, with 20 bases between. Germline V CDR1 and CDR2: SGHTA, FQGNSA. Supplemented by reference TRBV7-2 and TRBJ2-5, the full variable domain reads GAGVSQSPSNKVTEKGKDVELRCDPISGHTALYWYRQSLGQGLEFLIYFQGNSAPDKSGLPSDRFSAERTGGSVSTLTIQRTQQEDSAVYLCASSLERRGPRSETQYFGPGTRLLVL.

This clonotype was seen at least ten times. V is TRBV5-1 and J is TRBJ2-4; D gene ambiguous. Germline loops: CDR1 SGHRS, CDR2 YFSETQ. The V and J ends lost 4 bases and 0 bases respectively, with 8 bases between them. The CDR3 runs to 14 residues. The CDR3 DNA is TGCGCCAGCAGCCCGTGGGAAGCCAAAAACATTCAGTACTTC. This codes for CASSPWEAKNIQYF.

This clonotype has only a few counts. A read error may be the cause here, since a much bigger clone is one base away. The chain links TRBV3-1 to TRBJ2-3, with D perhaps matching TRBD1 (6 bases). The DNA end lines up better with TRBJ1-5; the J call may be wrong. This CDR3 has 15 amino acids. CDR1 and CDR2 (germline): LGHDT, YNNKEL (reference sequence). The CDR3: CASSQGRGGTDTQHF. The CDR3 DNA reads as TGTGCCAGCAGCCAAGGCCGGGGGGGCACAGATACGCAGCATTTT.

This clonotype has ten or more counts. The CDR3 DNA reads as TGTGCCAGCAGCTTGGACGGATTCCAAGAGACCCAGTACTTC. Its translation: CASSLDGFQETQYF. The J gene is TRBJ2-5, the V gene TRBV11-1; D unresolved. The CDR3 totals 14 residues. Germline values: CDR1 SGHAT, CDR2 FQDESV (reference sequence). Between the trimmed V and J ends, which lost 3 bases and 1 base, there was a span of 9 bases.

This rearrangement joins TRBV28 to TRBJ2-3; 7 bases match TRBD1. J gave up 6 bases and V 6 bases, and 12 bases lay outside the gene matches. In germline, CDR1 is MDHEN, CDR2 SYDVKM. This CDR3 has 15 residues. For the CDR3, the DNA is TGTGCCAGCAGCCCGACAGGGTCTATTGAGGATACGCAGTATTTT. It is translated as CASSPTGSIEDTQYF.

This clonotype was observed at least ten times. One end of the junction does not line up with germline, which may come from a read error. The chain carries TRBV9 and TRBJ1-1; a weak D match, TRBD1 (6 bases). CDR3 length equals 15 residues. Germline CDR1 and CDR2: SGDLS and YYNGEE. In DNA form, the CDR3 reads TGTGCCAGCAGTGTAGGGGGGTCTCGGAACACTGAAGCTTTCTTT. It is translated as CASSVGGSRNTEAFF.

This clonotype was counted ten times or more. The rearrangement joins TRBV12-3 or TRBV12-4 to TRBJ2-5; the match to TRBD2 covers 7 bases. With V trimmed by 6 bases and J by 5 bases, 3 bases remained unmatched. The length of the CDR3 is 12 residues. The CDR3: CASSGLVETQYF. The CDR3 nucleotides read TGTGCCAGCAGCGGACTAGTTGAGACCCAGTACTTC.

The J gene is TRBJ2-3, the V gene TRBV30; D is undetermined. This CDR3 comprises 13 residues. V dropped 4 bases and J dropped 2 bases, with 10 bases sitting between them. From germline, CDR1 is GTSNPN and CDR2 SVGIG (reference sequence). CDR3 amino acids: CAWNQEVTDTQYF. For the CDR3, the DNA is TGTGCCTGGAATCAAGAAGTCACAGATACGCAGTATTTT.

The CDR3 DNA follows: TGCGCCAGCAGCCAAGAGATAGTTGGGGAGACCCAGTACTTC. Translating gives CASSQEIVGETQYF. The V and J genes are TRBV4-3 and TRBJ2-5; D uncertain. The germline CDR1 and CDR2 sequences are LGHNA and YSLEER. The V end was cut by 0 bases, the J end by 5 bases, with 10 bases between. The CDR3 totals 14 residues.

The chain is built from TRBV9 and TRBJ2-3; TRBD1 aligns across 9 bases. The CDR3 runs 15 residues. Looked up from germline, CDR1 is SGDLS and CDR2 is YYNGEE. V lost 4 bases to trimming and J lost 3 bases; unmatched junction nucleotides: 6. In DNA, the CDR3 is TGTGCCAGCAGCCCCGACAGGGGGAAGACAGATACGCAGTATTTT. Protein: CASSPDRGKTDTQYF.

This clonotype was counted ten times or more. The rearrangement links TRBV18 to TRBJ1-1; weak D call: TRBD1 (5 bases). The CDR3 sequence is 13 residues long. Germline V gene lookup returns CDR1 KGHSH and CDR2 LQKENI. V lost 3 bases and J lost 5, with 10 bases in between. The CDR3 DNA is TGTGCCAGCTCACCGGAATGGGGGACTGAAGCTTTCTTT. It codes for CASSPEWGTEAFF.

This clonotype was seen repeatedly, ten times or more. This sequence joins TRBV29-1 and TRBJ1-2; D gene unclear. V gave up 6 bases and J gave up 4 bases, with 12 bases separating them. The CDR3 contains 12 residues. Germline V lookup: CDR1 SQVTM, CDR2 ANQGSEA. The CDR3 loop is CSVADTVYGYTF. DNA for the CDR3: TGCAGCGTGGCTGACACTGTCTATGGCTACACCTTC.

This clonotype was seen at least ten times. This chain uses TRBV12-3 or TRBV12-4 with TRBJ2-2, with D tentatively TRBD1 or TRBD2 (5 bases each). The V and J ends lost 1 base and 6 bases respectively, with 12 bases between them. CDR3 length equals 15 residues. In nucleotides, the CDR3 is TGTGCCAGCAGTTTAGGGGGGATAAACTCCGGGGAGCTGTTTTTT. It is translated as CASSLGGINSGELFF.

This clonotype was recorded at least ten times. CDR3 sequence (DNA): TGTGCCAGCAGCCCCCTCGGGACTAGCGGGGGTCTGGAGACCCAGTACTTC. It translates to CASSPLGTSGGLETQYF. V and J are TRBV2 and TRBJ2-5, with 14 bases matching TRBD2. The CDR3 contains 17 residues. The germline V gene has CDR1 SNHLY and CDR2 FYNNEI. The ends lost 6 bases at V and 5 bases at J; junction bases unmatched: 11.

This clonotype was detected ten times or more. The chain recombines TRBV6-4 with TRBJ2-7, with D possibly matching TRBD1 (6 bases). Germline V gene data show CDR1 as MRHNA and CDR2 as SNTAGT. Trimming took off 3 bases at V and 4 bases at J, with 13 bases between the two ends. The CDR3 runs 14 residues. CDR3 sequence reads: CASSESQGSYEQYF. The CDR3 nucleotides read TGTGCCAGCAGTGAGTCACAGGGTTCGTACGAGCAGTACTTC.

The sample holds many counts of this clonotype. The rearrangement uses TRBV28 and TRBJ1-1, with D hard to call. Deletions cut 4 bases from V and 6 bases from J, with 12 bases between. Germline lookup yields CDR1 MDHEN and CDR2 SYDVKM. The CDR3 is made up of 13 amino acids. CDR3 nucleotide sequence: TGTGCCAGCAGTTCCCCGAACAGAGCTGAAGCTTTCTTT. Translation gives CASSSPNRAEAFF.

This clonotype was recorded many times. The V call is TRBV11-2, the J call TRBJ2-3; tentatively, D is TRBD2 (5 bases). This CDR3 contains 15 residues. Trimming took off 1 base at V and 9 bases at J, with 17 bases between the two ends. Germline V lookup: CDR1 SGHAT, CDR2 FQNNGV. CDR3 amino acids: CASSLGGPLLGTQYF. Here the CDR3 DNA reads TGTGCCAGCAGCTTAGGGGGTCCACTACTAGGAACGCAGTATTTT.